This T cell receptor (beta chain) was recorded in a study of blood T cells in healthy people across ages. Whenever a sample was processed, at least 6.5 million PBMCs were isolated. This clonotype occurred a few times. This sequence may be a read error, since a much larger clone differs from it by one base. CDR3 length: 13 residues. CDR1 is MNHEY and CDR2 is SMNVEV in the germline V gene (reference sequence). V dropped 6 bases and J dropped 3 bases, with 11 bases sitting between them. Together with a sample-barcoded 5' primer, a J-beta primer mix was included in a second PCR lasting about 7 to 12 cycles. Every individual sample yielded 2.5 million or more paired-end reads (each containing CDR3). TCRdb fed the 5' RACE reads into MiXCR, producing one record per CDR3 protein. The table has hundreds of thousands of distinct CDR3 sequences, approximately 52% seen once.

The sample comprised blood. J is TRBJ1-2 and V is TRBV27; possible D gene TRBD1, 5 bases. This TCR derives from a woman over 75 in good health. The CDR3 is CASSLGVYYGYTF. The CDR3, as DNA: TGTGCCAGCAGCTTAGGGGTATACTATGGCTACACCTTC.